This T cell receptor beta chain was identified during a study of CD8+ T cells in alopecia areata (dated by TCRdb to about 2018). General notes on the study: Treated patients were enrolled in an open-label pilot trial of oral tofacitinib at 5 to 10 mg twice daily for moderate-to-severe alopecia areata. Disease severity in treated patients was measured with the SALT score, which quantifies the percentage of affected scalp surface area. RNA was obtained with the PAXgene miRNA kit for fixed scalp, the miRNeasy kit for PBMCs, and the RNeasy kit for mouse skin. Clonality in the scalp was compared among normal scalp (n=4), patchy alopecia areata scalp (n=8), and alopecia totalis/universalis scalp (n=8). To study T cell clonal expansion in alopecia areata, the researchers applied high-throughput TCRbeta sequencing to both the C3H/HeJ mouse model and human patients. TCRbeta CDR3 regions were amplified by immunoSEQ multiplex PCR using 35 Vbeta forward and 13 Jbeta reverse primers. Human TCRbeta sequencing covered scalp tissue and sorted CD4+ and CD8+ peripheral blood T cells from patchy and totalis/universalis alopecia areata patients and healthy controls. Tofacitinib-treated patients had biopsies at baseline and at 4 and 24 weeks of treatment, with a later scalp biopsy in several patients. Patients received tofacitinib for 6 to 18 months and were then followed off drug for 6 months to check for delayed response and recurrence.

Sequences SQVTM (CDR1) and ANQGSEA (CDR2) are obtained from the germline V gene. The CDR3 spans 15 residues, from the cysteine through the phenylalanine. The DNA shown is the 45-base CDR3, in frame from base 1. The study at large found these results: Scalp TCR repertoire analysis is complicated because resident alphabeta T cells in normal human skin are also sequenced, whereas mouse skin is dominated by gammadelta T cells. Because the treated cohort was small and had just a single nonresponder, larger studies are needed to establish links between baseline CD8+ expansion and response. With tofacitinib, both scalp clonality and the number of expanded CD8+ clones among the top 100 scalp clones went down significantly. During tofacitinib treatment, many expanded lesional clones remained in scalp and blood, and this persistence may partly explain relapse after treatment is stopped. TCR sequences shared between patients were less clear than in mice, possibly partly because of HLA diversity in the patient population. Compared with normal scalp, lesional scalp, particularly in alopecia totalis/universalis, had higher clonality and more expanded CD8+ clones, which suggests antigenic drive.

Of note for this clone: It lacks a known antigen. At one end the junction does not follow the germline gene, possibly because of a read error. The same CDR3 also results from other DNA sequences found in this sample.

The intended sense of this specimen's treatment or condition label: oral pan-JAK inhibitor, 5-10 mg twice daily. Lesional scalp punch biopsies and peripheral blood were collected from alopecia areata patients. PBMCs were isolated by density centrifugation and stained for CD3, CD4 and CD8, and CD4+ and CD8+ T cells were sorted on a FACSAria. The library was built by means of the immunoSEQ multiplex PCR assay. For TCR sequencing, RNA was extracted from every sample and reverse transcribed into cDNA to serve as template. SuperScript III was used for first-strand cDNA synthesis, primed with a 2:1 mix of oligo-dT and random hexamers. A synthetic immune receptor repertoire was used to measure amplification bias, and any remaining bias was corrected computationally. Per the original workflow: Raw reads were preprocessed to remove errors, and CDR3 was defined by IMGT conventions from the conserved cysteine to phenylalanine. Clonality was computed as 1 minus the Shannon entropy, with the entropy normalized by log2 of the number of productive unique TCRs. CD4 or CD8 identity of scalp clones was inferred by cross-referencing scalp TCRbeta sequences with sorted blood CD4 and CD8 repertoires. TCRdb carries this immuneACCESS record with in-frame sequences only. Its versions omit some clonotypes, under half of them owing to an unresolved V gene in the studies checked, with the rest unexplained. That table supplies the V and J calls and clone size; D and trimming were determined from the DNA. Recorded for this sample are approximately 210,000 clones; around two fifths of them occurred a single time. Clones ranked in the top ten supply 2% to 3% of the sample.

The chain couples TRBV29-1 to TRBJ2-3, and 14 junctional nucleotides match TRBD2. This material consisted of CD4+ T cells sorted from blood, taken around week 37, from a patient treated with tofacitinib. This TCR was recovered from a human donor with alopecia areata. The CDR3 has the sequence CSVEGLAGGPDTQYF. In nucleotides, the sequence is TGCAGCGTCGAAGGACTAGCGGGAGGTCCAGATACGCAGTATTTT.